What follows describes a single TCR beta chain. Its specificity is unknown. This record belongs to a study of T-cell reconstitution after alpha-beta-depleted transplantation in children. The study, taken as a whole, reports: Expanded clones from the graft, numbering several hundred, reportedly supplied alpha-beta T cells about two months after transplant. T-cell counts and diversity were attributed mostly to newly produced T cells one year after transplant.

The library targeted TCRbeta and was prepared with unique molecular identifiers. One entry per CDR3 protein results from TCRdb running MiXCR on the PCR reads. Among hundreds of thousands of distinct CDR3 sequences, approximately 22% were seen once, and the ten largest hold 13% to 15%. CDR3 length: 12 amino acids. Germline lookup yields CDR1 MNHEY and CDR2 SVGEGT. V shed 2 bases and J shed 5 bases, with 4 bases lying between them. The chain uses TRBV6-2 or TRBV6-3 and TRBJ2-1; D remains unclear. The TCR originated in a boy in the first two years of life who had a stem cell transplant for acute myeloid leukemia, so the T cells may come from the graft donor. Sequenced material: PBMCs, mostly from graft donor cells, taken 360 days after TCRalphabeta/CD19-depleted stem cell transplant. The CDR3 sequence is CASSYPDNEQFF. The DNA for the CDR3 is TGTGCCAGCAGTTACCCTGACAATGAGCAGTTCTTC.